This entry features one TCR beta chain sequence. Which antigen it targets is not known. No base quality information exists; no much larger clone differs at one position. The CDR3 runs 15 residues from the cysteine to the phenylalanine. Only the CDR3 region is kept as DNA, spanning 45 bases read in frame from base 1. The entry originates in a study of blood T cell repertoires in COVID-19 (TCRdb year 2020). With respect to the entire study: Samples from collaborators originated in the United States, Italy and Spain and spanned both the acute and convalescent phases of COVID-19. The material from the prospective study consisted of cDNA or gDNA derived from T cells, B-cell-depleted T cells, or PBMCs. Deeply sampled blood TCRbeta repertoires from subjects exposed to, actively infected with, or recovered from COVID-19 were included in the dataset. The repertoires were released in a freely available public database meant as a resource for research on the immune response to SARS-CoV-2. The samples were drawn from two sources: the first 160 participants of the ongoing ImmuneRACE study, and 1,254 subjects contributed by 6 global collaborators. The sample metadata nearly always contained a de-identified subject ID, COVID-19 status, age in years and sex. HLA class I and class II types, where available, came from metadata supplied by the sample provider rather than from assay-based typing. What the work shows at the level of the full study, not this receptor alone: Clinical and demographic metadata were provided uncurated, with the amount varying by source and participant.

In the prospective study, participants were roughly 18 to 100 years old, resided in 25 or so geographic areas of the United States, and were enrolled through a virtual design. In the prospective study, participants were assigned to cohorts based on the clinical history participants reported in a screening survey and a study questionnaire. Recovered participants in ImmuneRACE Cohort 3 were defined as having two consecutive negative NP/OP PCR tests, clearance from a healthcare professional, or resolution of symptoms. In the prospective study, whole blood, serum and a nasopharyngeal or oropharyngeal swab were collected from each participant by mobile phlebotomists. Additional blood draws and questionnaires over a 2-month period could optionally be provided by prospective study participants. Prospective study blood samples were shipped either frozen or at room temperature before DNA extraction. The immunoSEQ Assay, a bias-controlled multiplex PCR, was used to amplify TCRbeta CDR3 regions from genomic DNA. The authors' pipeline ran thus. Within the assay, amplification of reference gene primers was used to estimate how many nucleated cells each sample contained. To quantify the absolute abundance of each unique TCRbeta CDR3 rearrangement, sequence reads were collapsed and filtered. For each sample, productive Simpson clonality was calculated by taking the square root of Simpson's diversity index across productive rearrangements. TCRdb holds this immuneACCESS table with in-frame rearrangements only. Some clones are missing; in checked studies, unresolved V genes explain under half, and the rest has no known cause. Clone size and the V and J calls come from that table; the DNA yielded D and trimming. This sample has over 250,000 clones in its table, and about 87% of those were observed once. Of the sample, around 3% falls within the top ten clones.

The chain links TRBV21-1 with TRBJ1-5; the DNA was not compared with TRBD1, the D call given in the table. TRBV21-1 is reported as a pseudogene. This clonotype was obtained from a woman aged 50 to 60 who had recovered from COVID-19. Sequencing was performed on PBMCs or T cells enriched from blood (not recorded which). The DNA reads as follows: TGTGCCAGCAGCATGACAGGGAGGAGCAATCAGCCCCAGCATTTT. This encodes CASSMTGRSNQPQHF.